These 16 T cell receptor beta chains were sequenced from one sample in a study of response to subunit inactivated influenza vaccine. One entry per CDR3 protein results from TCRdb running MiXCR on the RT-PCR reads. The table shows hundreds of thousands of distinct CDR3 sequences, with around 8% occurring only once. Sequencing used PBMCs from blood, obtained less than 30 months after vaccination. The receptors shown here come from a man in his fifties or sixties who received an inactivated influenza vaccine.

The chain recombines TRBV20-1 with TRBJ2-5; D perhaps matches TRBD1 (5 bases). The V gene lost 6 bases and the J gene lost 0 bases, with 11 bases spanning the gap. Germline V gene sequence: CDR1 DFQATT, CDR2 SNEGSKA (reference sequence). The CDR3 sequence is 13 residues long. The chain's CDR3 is CSAIRQNQETQYF. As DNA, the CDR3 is TGCAGTGCAATCCGACAGAACCAAGAGACCCAGTACTTC.

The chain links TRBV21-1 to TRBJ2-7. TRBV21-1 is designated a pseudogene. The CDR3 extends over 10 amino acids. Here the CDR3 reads CASSKGEQYF. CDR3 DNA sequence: TGTGCCAGCAGCAAAGGGGAGCAGTACTTC.

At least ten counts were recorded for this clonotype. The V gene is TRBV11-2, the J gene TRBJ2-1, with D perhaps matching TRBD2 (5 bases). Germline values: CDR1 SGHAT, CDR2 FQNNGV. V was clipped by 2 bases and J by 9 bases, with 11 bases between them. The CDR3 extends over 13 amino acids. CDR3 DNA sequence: TGTGCCAGCAGCTTAAGTGAGGGCAGTGAGCAGTTCTTC. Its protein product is CASSLSEGSEQFF. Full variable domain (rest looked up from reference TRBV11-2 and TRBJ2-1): EAGVAQSPRYKIIEKRQSVAFWCNPISGHATLYWYQQILGQGPKLLIQFQNNGVVDDSQLPKDRFSAERLKGVDSTLKIQPAKLEDSAVYLCASSLSEGSEQFFGPGTRLTVL.

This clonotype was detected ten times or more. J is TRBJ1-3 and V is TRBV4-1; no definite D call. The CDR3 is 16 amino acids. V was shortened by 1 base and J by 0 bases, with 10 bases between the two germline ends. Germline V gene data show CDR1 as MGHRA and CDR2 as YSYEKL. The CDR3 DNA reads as TGCGCCAGCAGCCAAGTTGGTTCCCACTCTGGAAACACCATATATTTT. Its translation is CASSQVGSHSGNTIYF.

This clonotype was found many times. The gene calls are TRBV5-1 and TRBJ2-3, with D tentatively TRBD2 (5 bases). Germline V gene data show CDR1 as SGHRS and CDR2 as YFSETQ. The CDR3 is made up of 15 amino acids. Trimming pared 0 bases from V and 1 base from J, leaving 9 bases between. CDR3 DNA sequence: TGCGCCAGCAGCTTGGGGCAGGAGGGCACAGATACGCAGTATTTT. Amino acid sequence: CASSLGQEGTDTQYF.

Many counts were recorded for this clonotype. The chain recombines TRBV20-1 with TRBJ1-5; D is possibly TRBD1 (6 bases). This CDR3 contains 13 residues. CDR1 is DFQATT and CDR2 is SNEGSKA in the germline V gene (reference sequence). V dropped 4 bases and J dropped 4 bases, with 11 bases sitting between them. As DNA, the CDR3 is TGCAGTGCTATAAGGGGGGGAAATCAGCCCCAGCATTTT. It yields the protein CSAIRGGNQPQHF.

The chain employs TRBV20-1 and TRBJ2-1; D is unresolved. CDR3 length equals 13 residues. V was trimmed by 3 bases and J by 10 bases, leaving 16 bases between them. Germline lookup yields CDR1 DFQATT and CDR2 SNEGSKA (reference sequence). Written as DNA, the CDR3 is TGCAGTGCTAGTCGGGTAGTGCAATCCGAGCAGTTCTTC. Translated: CSASRVVQSEQFF.

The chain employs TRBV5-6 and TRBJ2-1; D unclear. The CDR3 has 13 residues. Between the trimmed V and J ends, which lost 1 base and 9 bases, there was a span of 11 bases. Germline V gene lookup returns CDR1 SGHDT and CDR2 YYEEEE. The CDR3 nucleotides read TGTGCCAGCAGCTTGTTTCCGGGTGTTGAGCAGTTCTTC. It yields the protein CASSLFPGVEQFF.

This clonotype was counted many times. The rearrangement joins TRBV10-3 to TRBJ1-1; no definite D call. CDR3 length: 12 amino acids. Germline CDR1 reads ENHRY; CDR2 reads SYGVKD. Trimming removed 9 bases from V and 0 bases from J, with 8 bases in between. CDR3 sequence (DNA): TGTGCCATAGGGCGAGTGAACACTGAAGCTTTCTTT. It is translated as CAIGRVNTEAFF.

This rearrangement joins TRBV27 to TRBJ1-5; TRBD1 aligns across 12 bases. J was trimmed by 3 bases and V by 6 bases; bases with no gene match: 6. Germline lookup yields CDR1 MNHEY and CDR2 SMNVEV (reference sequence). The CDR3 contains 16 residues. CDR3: CASRGTGGAVNQPQHF. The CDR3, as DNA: TGTGCCAGCAGAGGGACAGGGGGCGCGGTCAATCAGCCCCAGCATTTT.

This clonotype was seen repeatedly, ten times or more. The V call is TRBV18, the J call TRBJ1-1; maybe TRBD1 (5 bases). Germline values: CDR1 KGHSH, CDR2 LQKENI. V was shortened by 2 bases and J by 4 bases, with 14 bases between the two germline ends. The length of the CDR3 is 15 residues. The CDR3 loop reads CASSPTGRGGTEAFF. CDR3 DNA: TGTGCCAGCTCACCAACTGGTAGGGGTGGCACTGAAGCTTTCTTT.

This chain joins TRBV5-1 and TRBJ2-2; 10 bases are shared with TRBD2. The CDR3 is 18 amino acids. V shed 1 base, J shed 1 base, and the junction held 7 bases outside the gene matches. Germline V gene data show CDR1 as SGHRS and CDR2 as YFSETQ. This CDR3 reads CASSLPSGGPKNTGELFF. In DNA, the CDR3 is TGCGCCAGCAGCTTGCCTAGCGGGGGCCCTAAGAACACCGGGGAGCTGTTTTTT.

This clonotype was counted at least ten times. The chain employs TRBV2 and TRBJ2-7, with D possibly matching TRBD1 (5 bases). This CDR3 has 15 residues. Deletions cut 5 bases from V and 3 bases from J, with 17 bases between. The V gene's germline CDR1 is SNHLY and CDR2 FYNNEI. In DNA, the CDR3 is TGTGCCAGCAGTCTTCCGGACACCGACCTCTACGAGCAGTACTTC. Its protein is CASSLPDTDLYEQYF.

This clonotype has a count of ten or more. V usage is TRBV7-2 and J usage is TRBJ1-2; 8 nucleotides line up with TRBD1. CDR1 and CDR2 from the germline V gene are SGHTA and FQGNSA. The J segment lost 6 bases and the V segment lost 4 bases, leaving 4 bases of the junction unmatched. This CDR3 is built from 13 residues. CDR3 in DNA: TGTGCCAGCAGCTCCCGGACAGGGAATGGCTACACCTTC. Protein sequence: CASSSRTGNGYTF.

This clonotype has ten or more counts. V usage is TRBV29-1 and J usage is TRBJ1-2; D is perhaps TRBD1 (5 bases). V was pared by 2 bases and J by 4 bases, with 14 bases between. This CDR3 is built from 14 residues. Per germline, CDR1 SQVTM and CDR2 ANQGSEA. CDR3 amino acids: CSVEKSGRAYGYTF. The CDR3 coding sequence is TGCAGCGTTGAAAAATCGGGCAGGGCCTATGGCTACACCTTC.

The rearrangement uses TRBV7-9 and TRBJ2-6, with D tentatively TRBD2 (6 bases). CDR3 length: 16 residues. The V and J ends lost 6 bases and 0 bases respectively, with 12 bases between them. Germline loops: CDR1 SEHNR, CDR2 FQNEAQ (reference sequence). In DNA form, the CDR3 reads TGTGCCAGCAGTCTTAGGGGACTCTCTGGGGCCAACGTCCTGACTTTC. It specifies CASSLRGLSGANVLTF.